One sample yielded the 29 T cell receptor beta chains listed below, sequenced in a study of T cells in Graves' hyperthyroidism and ophthalmopathy. Amplified regions were TCR beta CDR3 sequences from RNA transcripts. The HTBI primer set was used in a first-round RT-PCR of the TCR CDR3. TCRdb reprocessed the multiplex PCR reads via MiXCR and lists one record per CDR3 protein. The profile shows around 540,000 distinct CDR3 sequences, around 16% of them singletons. Sequences were obtained from blood. All receptors derive from a woman aged 25-40 years with Graves' ophthalmopathy.

The chain carries TRBV28 and TRBJ2-2; the D is unclear. The CDR3 is 12 amino acids. Germline CDR1 is MDHEN and CDR2 is SYDVKM. V was trimmed by 4 bases and J by 6 bases, leaving 6 bases between them. CDR3 protein: CASSSTPGELFF. DNA for the CDR3: TGTGCCAGCAGTTCTACCCCCGGGGAGCTGTTTTTT.

This clonotype turned up a few times. The V call is TRBV19, the J call TRBJ2-1; 7 bases match TRBD1. CDR3 length equals 14 residues. Germline V gene sequence: CDR1 LNHDA, CDR2 SQIVND (reference sequence). V lost 6 bases, J lost 3 bases, and 5 bases stayed unmatched. CDR3 loop: CASRGQGVYNEQFF. The CDR3 nucleotides read TGTGCCAGTAGAGGGCAGGGGGTCTACAATGAGCAGTTCTTC.

Comments on this clonotype: The germline gene is not matched at one end of the junction; a read error may be the cause. The J gene is TRBJ1-4, the V gene TRBV7-2; TRBD1 agrees at 7 bases. CDR1 is SGHTA and CDR2 is FQGNSA in the germline V gene. The CDR3 runs 15 residues. The CDR3 here is CASSLGGTVNEKQFF. The CDR3 DNA sequence: TGTGCCAGCAGCTTAGGAGGGACAGTTAATGAAAAACAGTTTTTT.

This chain connects TRBV7-2 to TRBJ2-1; D unclear. This CDR3 has 13 residues. From germline, CDR1 is SGHTA and CDR2 FQGNSA. V shed 4 bases and J shed 7 bases, with 11 bases lying between them. The CDR3 here is CASSSFSGNEQFF. CDR3 bases: TGTGCCAGCAGCTCCTTTAGTGGGAATGAGCAGTTCTTC. The full variable domain, completed using reference TRBV7-2 and TRBJ2-1, is GAGVSQSPSNKVTEKGKDVELRCDPISGHTALYWYRQSLGQGLEFLIYFQGNSAPDKSGLPSDRFSAERTGGSVSTLTIQRTQQEDSAVYLCASSSFSGNEQFFGPGTRLTVL.

This clonotype was found a few times. The gene calls are TRBV7-2 and TRBJ2-5; 8 positions match TRBD1. Germline CDR1 SGHTA, CDR2 FQGNSA. V dropped 4 bases and J dropped 5; count of bases not matched to a gene: 12. The CDR3 spans 16 residues. The CDR3 region is CASSSDAGGKWETQYF. CDR3 nucleotides: TGTGCCAGCAGCTCAGACGCAGGGGGCAAATGGGAGACCCAGTACTTC.

This clonotype was picked up a small number of times. A read error may be the cause here, since a much bigger clone is one base away. J is TRBJ2-7 and V is TRBV7-2; 10 nucleotides match TRBD1. With 6 bases clipped from V and 6 bases from J, the junction kept 8 bases outside the gene matches. The V gene's germline CDR1 is SGHTA and CDR2 FQGNSA. This CDR3 is 14 amino acids long. The CDR3 here is CASSSGTGVPEQYF. CDR3 coding DNA: TGTGCCAGCAGTTCCGGGACAGGGGTTCCCGAGCAGTACTTC.

This clonotype was observed many times. The V gene is TRBV7-2, the J gene TRBJ2-1, with TRBD2 matching 7 bases. CDR1 is SGHTA and CDR2 is FQGNSA in the germline V gene. The CDR3 sequence is 13 residues long. After removal of 3 bases from V and 6 bases from J, the junction contained 2 bases not matched to a gene. The CDR3 DNA reads as TGTGCCAGCAGCTTCGGGAGGACCAATGAGCAGTTCTTC. It translates to CASSFGRTNEQFF. The full variable domain, rest sourced from reference TRBV7-2 and TRBJ2-1, is GAGVSQSPSNKVTEKGKDVELRCDPISGHTALYWYRQSLGQGLEFLIYFQGNSAPDKSGLPSDRFSAERTGGSVSTLTIQRTQQEDSAVYLCASSFGRTNEQFFGPGTRLTVL.

At least ten counts were recorded for this clonotype. In DNA, the CDR3 is TGTGCCAGCAGCCAAGATGCGGGAGAAGTCGCTGAAGCTTTCTTT. Its protein product is CASSQDAGEVAEAFF. The gene calls are TRBV3-1 and TRBJ1-1, with D unclear. The CDR3 covers 15 residues. Trimming shortened V by 0 bases and J by 6 bases, and 14 bases separated the two germline ends. Germline values: CDR1 LGHDT, CDR2 YNNKEL (reference sequence).

This clonotype showed up many times. The J gene is TRBJ1-4, the V gene TRBV7-3, with D unresolved. This CDR3 contains 16 residues. The germline gives CDR1 SGHTA, CDR2 FQGTGA. Trimming removed 2 bases at V and 0 bases at J, with 10 bases between. DNA of the CDR3: TGTGCCAGCAGCTTACGCAGAGATACAACTAATGAAAAACTGTTTTTT. It codes for CASSLRRDTTNEKLFF. The full variable domain, completed using reference TRBV7-3 and TRBJ1-4, is GAGVSQTPSNKVTEKGKYVELRCDPISGHTALYWYRQSLGQGPEFLIYFQGTGAADDSGLPNDRFFAVRPEGSVSTLKIQRTERGDSAVYLCASSLRRDTTNEKLFFGSGTQLSVL.

Many counts were recorded for this clonotype. This rearrangement joins TRBV20-1 to TRBJ1-2, with 11 bases that match TRBD1. J was trimmed by 3 bases and V by 3 bases; bases with no gene match: 3. CDR3 size: 14 residues. Germline V lookup: CDR1 DFQATT, CDR2 SNEGSKA (reference sequence). Here the CDR3 DNA reads TGCAGTGCTAGGGACAGGGGGCGCGACTATGGCTACACCTTC. It is translated as CSARDRGRDYGYTF.

The table lists this clonotype with many counts. The chain carries TRBV30 and TRBJ2-4; D may be TRBD1 (7 bases). Germline V gives CDR1 GTSNPN, CDR2 SVGIG (reference sequence). V gave up 1 base and J gave up 1 base, with 11 bases separating them. The CDR3 runs 15 residues. CDR3 sequence: CAWSATGRAKNIQYF. The CDR3 DNA follows: TGTGCCTGGAGTGCGACAGGGAGGGCCAAAAACATTCAGTACTTC.

The chain couples TRBV19 to TRBJ1-1; 7 nucleotides line up with TRBD1. CDR3 length: 16 residues. Germline loops: CDR1 LNHDA, CDR2 SQIVND (reference sequence). Germline trimming cut 2 bases from V and 4 bases from J; bases unmatched to any gene: 10. The CDR3, as DNA: TGTGCCAGTAGTATACGACAGGGCTTGGGGGGCACTGAAGCTTTCTTT. This sequence encodes CASSIRQGLGGTEAFF.

The CDR3 nucleotides read TGCGCCAGCAGCCCGAACGCCGGGACAGATACGCAGTATTTT. It is translated as CASSPNAGTDTQYF. The V and J genes are TRBV4-3 and TRBJ2-3; D unclear. Trimming took 4 bases from V and 3 from J, leaving 11 bases between them. The CDR3 runs to 14 residues. Germline CDR1 and CDR2: LGHNA and YSLEER.

This chain uses TRBV6-1 with TRBJ2-3; 12 positions match TRBD2. Per germline, CDR1 MNHNS and CDR2 SASEGT. CDR3 size: 17 residues. V lost 6 bases, J lost 2 bases, and 9 bases stayed unmatched. The chain's CDR3 is CASRKLAGGRDTDTQYF. For the CDR3, the DNA is TGTGCCAGCAGGAAACTAGCGGGAGGACGGGACACAGATACGCAGTATTTT.

This CDR3 is CASSPNPYLADPTDTQYF. The CDR3 nucleotides are TGTGCCAGCAGTCCCAATCCGTATCTAGCGGACCCCACAGATACGCAGTATTTT. The V call is TRBV28, the J call TRBJ2-3; TRBD2 agrees at 7 bases. Germline V gene data show CDR1 as MDHEN and CDR2 as SYDVKM. The CDR3 consists of 18 residues. V was clipped by 5 bases and J by 2 bases; unmatched bases: 16.

This chain links TRBV3-1 with TRBJ2-3, with 10 bases identical to TRBD2. V lost 4 bases, J lost 5 bases, and 6 bases stayed unmatched. The CDR3 is 15 residues long. Germline CDR1 and CDR2: LGHDT and YNNKEL (reference sequence). The CDR3 loop reads CASSRASGRIDTQYF. In nucleotides, the CDR3 is TGTGCCAGCAGCCGGGCTAGCGGGAGAATAGATACGCAGTATTTT.

This clonotype was counted a few times. The chain links TRBV3-1 to TRBJ2-6; D might be TRBD1 (6 bases). CDR1 and CDR2 from the germline V gene are LGHDT and YNNKEL (reference sequence). The length of the CDR3 is 14 residues. V dropped 6 bases and J dropped 4 bases, with 10 bases sitting between them. CDR3: CASRPGAGANVLTF. The DNA of the CDR3 is TGTGCCAGCAGGCCAGGGGCCGGGGCCAACGTCCTGACTTTC.

The chain links TRBV5-1 to TRBJ2-1; D is ambiguous. The CDR3 sequence is 14 residues long. Looked up from germline, CDR1 is SGHRS and CDR2 is YFSETQ. V was pared by 0 bases and J by 10 bases, with 14 bases between. The CDR3, as DNA: TGCGCCAGCAGCTTGGGGTACGCTAGGAACGAGCAGTTCTTC. Translated: CASSLGYARNEQFF.

This clonotype has more than one count but fewer than ten. The chain is built from TRBV28 and TRBJ1-4; 8 positions agree with TRBD1. This CDR3 is 16 amino acids long. Germline CDR1 is MDHEN and CDR2 is SYDVKM. V shed 4 bases and J 7 bases; nucleotides not matched to a gene: 11. CDR3 loop: CASSSRRTGSSEKLFF. The CDR3 DNA reads TGTGCCAGCAGTTCACGTAGGACAGGGTCGAGTGAAAAACTGTTTTTT.

The V gene is TRBV18, the J gene TRBJ1-1; no firm D call. This CDR3 region has 13 residues. The V gene lost 4 bases and the J gene lost 6 bases, with 12 bases spanning the gap. The V gene's germline CDR1 is KGHSH and CDR2 LQKENI. DNA for the CDR3: TGTGCCAGCTCACAGGGAAGGAAGCCTGAAGCTTTCTTT. Protein sequence: CASSQGRKPEAFF.

This clonotype was found a few times. It may be a read error: a sequence one base away is much more abundant. This chain connects TRBV11-2 to TRBJ2-1, with TRBD2 matching over 10 bases. The V and J ends lost 5 bases and 8 bases, in that order; junction bases with no gene match: 12. Germline assignment: CDR1 SGHAT and CDR2 FQNNGV. The CDR3 totals 16 residues. The CDR3 coding sequence is TGTGCCAGCAGCGAGAGACCAGCGGGAGGGCCGGATGAGCAGTTCTTC. This gives the protein CASSERPAGGPDEQFF.

The CDR3 sequence is CASSSPVDTYNEQFF. The CDR3 coding sequence is TGTGCCAGCAGCTCCCCCGTGGACACCTACAATGAGCAGTTCTTC. The chain joins TRBV7-6 to TRBJ2-1, with a tentative D call TRBD1 (5 bases). The CDR3 extends over 15 amino acids. Germline V gene lookup returns CDR1 SGHVS and CDR2 FNYEAQ. V lost 4 bases to trimming and J lost 2 bases, with 12 bases between them.

This clonotype was seen many times. The V call is TRBV28, the J call TRBJ1-4; 7 nucleotides match TRBD1. The CDR3 covers 14 residues. V shed 5 bases and J 7 bases; nucleotides not matched to a gene: 7. Per germline, CDR1 MDHEN and CDR2 SYDVKM. CDR3 residues: CASSRDRAGEKLFF. The CDR3 nucleotides read TGTGCCAGCAGTCGCGACAGGGCTGGTGAAAAACTGTTTTTT.

Ten or more counts support this clonotype. The chain employs TRBV6-1 and TRBJ2-7; D gene uncertain. The CDR3 runs 17 residues. Germline V gene data show CDR1 as MNHNS and CDR2 as SASEGT. V was cut by 1 base and J by 4 bases, with 20 bases left in between. The CDR3 loop is CASSEVTTVALGYEQYF. DNA for the CDR3: TGTGCCAGCAGTGAAGTGACGACTGTAGCCCTAGGGTACGAGCAGTACTTC.

This clonotype was counted many times. The chain is built from TRBV12-3 or TRBV12-4 and TRBJ1-6; tentative D call: TRBD1 (5 bases). The CDR3 extends over 15 amino acids. Trimming left V 3 bases short and J 7 bases short, with 13 bases between. This CDR3 is CASSFSAGINSPLHF. The CDR3 DNA follows: TGTGCCAGCAGTTTCTCGGCAGGGATAAATTCACCCCTCCACTTT.

The V call is TRBV6-5, the J call TRBJ2-5; 10 positions agree with TRBD2. Germline V gene data show CDR1 as MNHEY and CDR2 as SVGAGI. Trimming cost V 3 bases and J 3 bases; bases outside gene matches: 4. This CDR3 contains 15 residues. The DNA for the CDR3 is TGTGCCAGCAGTTATTCCGGGACTAGCGAAGAGACCCAGTACTTC. Its translation: CASSYSGTSEETQYF.

This chain uses TRBV12-3 or TRBV12-4 with TRBJ2-2; D is tentatively TRBD1 or TRBD2 (5 bases each). V lost 5 bases to trimming and J lost 4 bases, with 14 bases between them. This CDR3 spans 15 amino acids. The DNA of the CDR3 is TGTGCCAGCAGTCTCCGGGGCATCCGCACCGGGGAGCTGTTTTTT. It translates to CASSLRGIRTGELFF.

This clonotype occurred many times. The chain joins TRBV6-5 to TRBJ2-1; D may be TRBD2 (5 bases). The V end lost 0 bases, the J end lost 0 bases, and 6 bases lay between the germline ends. The CDR3 contains 15 residues. CDR1 is MNHEY, CDR2 SVGAGI, per germline. DNA for the CDR3: TGTGCCAGCAGTTACTCAGGGAGCTCCTACAATGAGCAGTTCTTC. It is translated as CASSYSGSSYNEQFF.

This clonotype appeared many times. J is TRBJ1-3 and V is TRBV2; no reliable D call. The CDR3 extends over 15 amino acids. CDR1 SNHLY and CDR2 FYNNEI come from the germline V gene. The ends were cut back, 0 bases at V and 1 base at J, with 7 bases in the middle. This chain's CDR3 is CASSEARRSGNTIYF. The CDR3 DNA reads TGTGCCAGCAGTGAAGCCCGTCGTTCTGGAAACACCATATATTTT. The complete variable domain, with remaining parts taken from reference TRBV2 and TRBJ1-3, reads EPEVTQTPSHQVTQMGQEVILRCVPISNHLYFYWYRQILGQKVEFLVSFYNNEISEKSEIFDDQFSVERPDGSNFTLKIRSTKLEDSAMYFCASSEARRSGNTIYFGEGSWLTVV.